This T cell receptor beta chain was recovered during a study of cytomegalovirus exposure and HLA in healthy donors. In the study overall: Unique TCRs numbering some 80 million, obtained from HLA-typed donors, made up an early data release.

The table lists this clone with a count of one. Its antigen is currently unknown. In the PCR, 60 Vbeta and 13 Jbeta primers were used. Some clones are missing from TCRdb's copy, which holds only in-frame ones; the method was immunoSEQ multiplex PCR. Here the sample spans some 140,000 clones, about 68% being singletons. Overall study findings and caveats: Reportedly, HLA-A and HLA-B alleles of most subjects were accurately predicted from TCR beta. Presence/absence analyses treated sequencing depth as roughly uniform across donors.

Trimming cost V 5 bases and J 7 bases, with 17 bases left between them. Germline V lookup: CDR1 SNHLY, CDR2 FYNNEI. The CDR3 totals 14 residues. Donors likely had unrecorded immune exposures despite being nominally healthy when sampled. Sequenced: PBMCs. The chain is built from TRBV2 and TRBJ1-2, with D possibly matching TRBD1 (6 bases). The clonotype originates from a human donor in good health. The CDR3: CASSIRRDIVGYTF. The CDR3 nucleotides are TGTGCCAGCAGTATCCGCCGGGACATTGTTGGCTACACCTTC.